This T cell receptor beta chain appears in the sequencing data of a study of cytomegalovirus exposure and HLA in healthy donors. PCR used 60 Vbeta primers and 13 Jbeta primers. Generated by immunoSEQ multiplex PCR, the TCRdb table keeps only in-frame clones and is missing some. Here the sample spans 70,000 to 95,000 clones, around 79% being singletons. This clone showed up just once. Antigen specificity is unknown. The junction does not match germline at one end; this may be a read error. Study results and caveats: In a later analysis, the majority of CMV-associated beta chains seemingly showed HLA restriction.

The source of this sequence is a human donor in good health. Source material: PBMCs.

The chain's CDR3 is CASSWTPGGRGYPF. CDR3 bases: TGTGCCAGCAGTTGGACACCGGGGGGCCGGGGCTACCCCTTC. The chain recombines TRBV6-5 with TRBJ1-2; perhaps TRBD1 as D (6 bases). The CDR3 length is 14 residues. The germline V gene has CDR1 MNHEY and CDR2 SVGAGI.